This T cell receptor beta chain was obtained from a study of T cells in tuberculosis. The data were produced by immunoSEQ multiplex PCR, yet TCRdb's version contains in-frame clones alone and is incomplete. There are about 43,000 clones in the sample; less than 95% occur only once, and less than 2% lies in the top ten. The receptor was isolated from a donor aged 10-30 years with latent tuberculosis or without tuberculosis infection. Some clones in this sample may be carry-over from other donors' samples. The sample comprised PBMCs.

This CDR3 is CASFSKNREGEQYF. The CDR3 region has the DNA TGCGCCAGCTTCTCTAAGAACAGGGAGGGCGAGCAGTACTTC. The V gene is TRBV10-2, the J gene TRBJ2-7; D possibly corresponds to TRBD2 (7 bases). In germline, CDR1 is WSHSY, CDR2 SAAADI. V dropped 8 bases and J dropped 6 bases, with 20 bases sitting between them. The CDR3 loop spans 14 amino acids.